Shown below are 25 T cell receptor beta chains from a single sample sequenced in a study of blood T cell repertoires in COVID-19. Assay: immunoSEQ multiplex PCR; the TCRdb copy retains only in-frame clones and omits some. The table includes about 200,000 clones, about 88% detected once. The specimen was peripheral blood. Source of these receptors: a man in his fifties or sixties with acute or convalescent COVID-19.

The table lists this clone with a count of one. The chain is built from TRBV6-5 and TRBJ2-3; D gene uncertain. From germline, CDR1 is MNHEY and CDR2 SVGAGI. CDR3 length equals 13 residues. The germline V and J ends were trimmed by 6 bases and 2 bases, with 9 bases remaining between them. The CDR3 region has the DNA TGTGCCAGCAGCCCCCTAGACACAGATACGCAGTATTTT. Encoded protein: CASSPLDTDTQYF.

The chain is built from TRBV3-1 (or the pseudogene TRBV3-2) and TRBJ1-6; 7 nucleotides align to TRBD1. Germline CDR1 is LGHDT and CDR2 is YNNKEL (reference sequence). With V trimmed by 2 bases and J by 5 bases, 6 bases remained unmatched. The CDR3 loop spans 16 amino acids. This chain's CDR3 is CASSQQQGLNNSPLHF. CDR3 nucleotide sequence: TGTGCCAGCAGCCAACAACAGGGGCTAAATAATTCACCCCTCCACTTT.

The chain recombines TRBV4-1 with TRBJ2-3; D perhaps matches TRBD1 (5 bases). V was clipped by 1 base and J by 2 bases, with 10 bases between them. The CDR3 loop spans 15 amino acids. Looked up from germline, CDR1 is MGHRA and CDR2 is YSYEKL. CDR3 in DNA: TGCGCCAGCAGCCAAGGGCAGGGTCACACAGATACGCAGTATTTT. This encodes CASSQGQGHTDTQYF.

The chain links TRBV5-4 to TRBJ2-2; TRBD1 matches 10 bases. This CDR3 is built from 16 residues. V shed 2 bases, J shed 6 bases, and the junction held 7 bases outside the gene matches. CDR1 is SGHNT and CDR2 is YYREEE in the germline V gene (reference sequence). CDR3 nucleotide sequence: TGTGCCAGCAGCTTCATGGGACAGGGGCAGGCCGGGGAGCTGTTTTTT. Amino acid sequence: CASSFMGQGQAGELFF.

The CDR3 loop reads CASSGYRLANTGELFF. In nucleotides, the CDR3 is TGTGCCAGCAGCGGATACAGGTTAGCGAACACCGGGGAGCTGTTTTTT. The genes are TRBV9 and TRBJ2-2; maybe TRBD1 (5 bases). Trimming removed 3 bases from V and 0 bases from J, with 12 bases in between. Looked up from germline, CDR1 is SGDLS and CDR2 is YYNGEE. CDR3 size: 16 residues.

The chain recombines TRBV18 with TRBJ1-2; D perhaps matches TRBD1 (5 bases). Per the germline V gene, CDR1 is KGHSH and CDR2 is LQKENI. With 4 bases removed from V and 3 bases from J, the gap between germline ends came to 12 bases. The CDR3 totals 14 residues. The DNA for the CDR3 is TGTGCCAGCTCACTAATACAGGTCGACTATGGCTACACCTTC. Residues: CASSLIQVDYGYTF.

The chain is built from TRBV7-6 and TRBJ2-5; D gene unclear. The CDR3 spans 16 residues. The V and J ends lost 0 bases and 5 bases respectively, with 16 bases between them. Germline lookup yields CDR1 SGHVS and CDR2 FNYEAQ. CDR3 bases: TGTGCCAGCAGCTTAGCGCGTGGTTTAGCAAAGGAGACCCAGTACTTC. Translated, it gives CASSLARGLAKETQYF.

The CDR3 nucleotides read TGTGCCAGCAGCTTGGCAGGTAGTCTGAACACTGAAGCTTTCTTT. Translated, it gives CASSLAGSLNTEAFF. The V and J genes are TRBV5-5 and TRBJ1-1; no firm D call. V was shortened by 0 bases and J by 0 bases, with 9 bases between the two germline ends. Germline V gene data show CDR1 as SGHKS and CDR2 as YYEKEE (reference sequence). The CDR3 is 15 amino acids. Full variable domain (missing parts from reference TRBV5-5 and TRBJ1-1): DAGVTQSPTHLIKTRGQQVTLRCSPISGHKSVSWYQQVLGQGPQFIFQYYEKEERGRGNFPDRFSARQFPNYSSELNVNALLLGDSALYLCASSLAGSLNTEAFFGQGTRLTVV.

This rearrangement joins TRBV7-8 to TRBJ2-3; possible D gene TRBD2, 6 bases. V was shortened by 5 bases and J by 5 bases, with 14 bases between the two germline ends. The CDR3 loop spans 14 amino acids. Looked up from germline, CDR1 is SGHVS and CDR2 is FQNEAQ. The CDR3 region has the DNA TGTGCCAGCAGCCCGCTCGCGGGAAGAGATACGCAGTATTTT. Amino acids: CASSPLAGRDTQYF.

J is TRBJ2-4 and V is TRBV19; 8 bases agree with TRBD2. Trimming removed 5 bases from V and 2 bases from J; junction bases left unmatched: 8. The germline CDR1 and CDR2 sequences are LNHDA and SQIVND (reference sequence). The CDR3 loop spans 16 amino acids. The CDR3 bases are TGTGCCAGTAGTGAGGGGCGGGGGGCTACCAAAAACATTCAGTACTTC. Translation: CASSEGRGATKNIQYF.

The chain recombines TRBV27 with TRBJ1-6; D is ambiguous. Germline values: CDR1 MNHEY, CDR2 SMNVEV (reference sequence). V gave up 6 bases and J gave up 5 bases, with 17 bases separating them. The CDR3 contains 16 residues. CDR3 bases: TGTGCCAGCAGACTGGGCCCTTTCCTTAATAATTCACCCCTCCACTTT. Translation: CASRLGPFLNNSPLHF.

The rearrangement joins TRBV6-6 to TRBJ1-5, with D perhaps TRBD1 (6 bases). The CDR3 is made up of 14 amino acids. Trimming pared 4 bases from V and 4 bases from J, leaving 11 bases between. Germline V lookup: CDR1 MNHNY, CDR2 SVGAGI (reference sequence). The CDR3 protein is CASSSHTGNQPQHF. As DNA, the CDR3 is TGTGCCAGCAGTTCTCATACAGGGAATCAGCCCCAGCATTTT.

This chain uses TRBV7-3 with TRBJ1-2, with D maybe TRBD1 (6 bases). Germline CDR1 reads SGHTA; CDR2 reads FQGTGA. The CDR3 is 15 residues long. V lost 2 bases and J lost 7, with 17 bases in between. DNA of the CDR3: TGTGCCAGCAGCTTACAAGGCGCAGGGGAGGGTGGCTACACCTTC. Translating it yields CASSLQGAGEGGYTF.

The rearrangement links TRBV19 to TRBJ2-5, with TRBD1 identical over 11 bases. Germline CDR1 and CDR2: LNHDA and SQIVND (reference sequence). Trimming at V came to 5 bases and at J to 5 bases, leaving 7 bases not matched to a gene. This CDR3 has 15 amino acids. CDR3 DNA: TGTGCCAGTAGTCCCGGGACAGGGGGGTGGGAGACCCAGTACTTC. Protein: CASSPGTGGWETQYF.

The rearrangement uses TRBV24-1 and TRBJ2-7; TRBD2 matches at 7 bases. Germline loops: CDR1 KGHDR, CDR2 SFDVKD. Losses at the gene ends were 6 bases for V and 2 bases for J; bases not matched to a gene: 9. The CDR3 has 15 amino acids. The CDR3 loop is CATSQGSGAPYEQYF. The DNA of the CDR3 is TGTGCCACCAGTCAAGGCAGCGGGGCCCCCTACGAGCAGTACTTC.

This sequence joins TRBV6-5 and TRBJ2-3; 8 bases map to TRBD1. The CDR3 is made up of 14 amino acids. CDR1 MNHEY and CDR2 SVGAGI come from the germline V gene. After removal of 6 bases from V and 3 bases from J, the junction contained 5 bases not matched to a gene. The CDR3 loop reads CASSPGQGTDTQYF. CDR3 sequence (DNA): TGTGCCAGCAGCCCCGGACAGGGAACAGATACGCAGTATTTT.

The V and J genes are TRBV27 and TRBJ2-7; D is unclear. Trimming removed 0 bases at V and 5 bases at J, with 8 bases between. Germline V gives CDR1 MNHEY, CDR2 SMNVEV (reference sequence). The length of the CDR3 is 13 residues. DNA of the CDR3: TGTGCCAGCAGTTTATCGCGCACTCACGAGCAGTACTTC. Amino acid sequence: CASSLSRTHEQYF.

This clone was observed a single time. CDR3 DNA sequence: TGTGCCAGCAGTAAAGGGTCTAGCGGCAACAATTACGAGCAGTACTTC. Its protein is CASSKGSSGNNYEQYF. The chain carries TRBV6-1 and TRBJ2-7, with TRBD2 matching 7 bases. The junction had 14 bases not matched to a gene; V was cut back by 5 bases and J by 4 bases. Germline CDR1 is MNHNS and CDR2 is SASEGT. The CDR3 sequence is 16 residues long.

The rearrangement uses TRBV11-2 and TRBJ2-5; D possibly corresponds to TRBD2 (7 bases). The length of the CDR3 is 15 residues. The V end lost 1 base, the J end lost 4 bases, and 13 bases lay between the germline ends. Germline V lookup: CDR1 SGHAT, CDR2 FQNNGV. The CDR3 here is CASSLVGGAGETQYF. Here the CDR3 DNA reads TGTGCCAGCAGCTTAGTAGGGGGGGCAGGAGAGACCCAGTACTTC.

The gene calls are TRBV29-1 and TRBJ2-3; 8 bases agree with TRBD1. Germline V lookup: CDR1 SQVTM, CDR2 ANQGSEA. This CDR3 has 13 residues. With V trimmed by 4 bases and J by 5 bases, 5 bases remained unmatched. The CDR3 nucleotides are TGCAGCGTTGGCAGGGGGCCGGGAGATACGCAGTATTTT. It translates to CSVGRGPGDTQYF.

V usage is TRBV28 and J usage is TRBJ2-7; 7 nucleotides agree with TRBD2. Germline CDR1 MDHEN, CDR2 SYDVKM. The junction had 11 bases not matched to a gene; V was cut back by 6 bases and J by 3 bases. This CDR3 is built from 15 residues. The CDR3 region has the DNA TGTGCCAGCAGGGGAGCGGGGAGGGGCCTCTACGAGCAGTACTTC. Translation: CASRGAGRGLYEQYF.

This clone was detected only a few times. The rearrangement joins TRBV7-2 to TRBJ1-2; perhaps TRBD1 as D (5 bases). The CDR3 contains 12 residues. V was cut by 5 bases and J by 8 bases, with 12 bases left in between. Germline CDR1 is SGHTA and CDR2 is FQGNSA. The CDR3 here is CASSDGGGGYTF. The CDR3, as DNA: TGTGCCAGCAGCGACGGGGGTGGAGGCTACACCTTC.

V gene TRBV18 combines with J gene TRBJ1-5; 10 bases match TRBD1. The CDR3 totals 15 residues. From germline, CDR1 is KGHSH and CDR2 LQKENI. J gave up 4 bases and V 2 bases, and 2 bases lay outside the gene matches. The CDR3 protein is CASSPLGQGNQPQHF. The CDR3 nucleotides read TGTGCCAGCTCACCATTGGGACAGGGGAATCAGCCCCAGCATTTT.

V usage is TRBV2 and J usage is TRBJ2-7; D might be TRBD2 (6 bases). V was pared by 6 bases and J by 0 bases, with 27 bases between. This CDR3 is built from 19 residues. Germline loops: CDR1 SNHLY, CDR2 FYNNEI. The CDR3 spells CASRGITVKTGANSYEQYF. DNA for the CDR3: TGTGCCAGCAGGGGTATTACAGTGAAGACGGGAGCAAACTCCTACGAGCAGTACTTC.

The rearrangement joins TRBV5-1 to TRBJ1-2, with D possibly TRBD1 on 6 matching bases. The CDR3 runs 14 residues. Germline values: CDR1 SGHRS, CDR2 YFSETQ. Trimming removed 3 bases at V and 4 bases at J, with 13 bases between. The CDR3 reads CASSSTTGGYGYTF. The CDR3 DNA reads as TGCGCCAGCAGCTCCACGACAGGAGGCTATGGCTACACCTTC.